This T cell receptor (beta chain) was profiled in a study of PD-1 blockade in classical Hodgkin lymphoma. Autologous stem cell transplantation was followed by relapse in every patient, and brentuximab vedotin exposure varied. The method was immunoSEQ multiplex PCR; TCRdb's version includes in-frame clones alone and lacks a portion of them. The table lists 130,000 to 150,000 clones, 78% of them singletons. Trimming pared 8 bases from V and 3 bases from J, leaving 17 bases between. CDR1 and CDR2 (germline): MNHEY, SVGAGI. This CDR3 has 14 residues. A few counts support this clone. Source: peripheral blood mononuclear cells (PBMCs), taken before the second cycle of nivolumab. V gene TRBV6-5 combines with J gene TRBJ2-7, with D perhaps matching TRBD1 or TRBD2 (6 bases each). This clonotype was sampled from a human donor with classical Hodgkin lymphoma. The CDR3 DNA reads TGTGCCAGCCGTGACGGGGGCGCTGACTACGAGCAGTACTTC. It specifies CASRDGGADYEQYF.